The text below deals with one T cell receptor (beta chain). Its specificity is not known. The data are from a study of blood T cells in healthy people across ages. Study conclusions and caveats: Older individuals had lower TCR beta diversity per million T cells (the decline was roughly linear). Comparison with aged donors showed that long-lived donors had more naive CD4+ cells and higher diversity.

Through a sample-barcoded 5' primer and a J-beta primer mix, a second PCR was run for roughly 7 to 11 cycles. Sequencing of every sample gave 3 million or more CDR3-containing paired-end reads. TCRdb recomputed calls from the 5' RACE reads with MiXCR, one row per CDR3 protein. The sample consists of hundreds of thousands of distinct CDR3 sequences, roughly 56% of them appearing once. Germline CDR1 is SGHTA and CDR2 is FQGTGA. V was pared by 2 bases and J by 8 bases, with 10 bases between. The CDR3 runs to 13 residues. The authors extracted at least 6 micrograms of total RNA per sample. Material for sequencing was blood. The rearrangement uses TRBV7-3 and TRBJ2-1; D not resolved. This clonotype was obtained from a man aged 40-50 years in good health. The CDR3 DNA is TGTGCCAGCAGCTTATCGAGTCTCGATGAGCAGTTCTTC. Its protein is CASSLSSLDEQFF.